The 5 T cell receptor beta chains below were found in one sample sequenced in a study of shared clonotypes between healthy human individuals. Libraries were prepared by immunoSEQ multiplex PCR; TCRdb keeps only in-frame clonotypes and omits some of them. The sample shows under 2.5 million clones, around 92% of them seen only once. The sequencing sample was made of naive CD4+ T cells from PBMCs. This sample's subset: CD45RA+ positively selected. Source of these receptors: a man aged 18 to 29 in good health. Some clones in this sample may be carry-over from other donors' samples.

The CDR3 region has the DNA TGTGCCAGCAGTTTTAGTTTCTATGCAGGGCGAAACACCGGGGAGCTGTTTTTT. It codes for CASSFSFYAGRNTGELFF. The V gene is TRBV28, the J gene TRBJ2-2, with D perhaps matching TRBD1 (5 bases). The CDR3 contains 18 residues. V shed 3 bases and J shed 2 bases, with 19 bases lying between them. Germline CDR1 MDHEN, CDR2 SYDVKM.

This rearrangement joins TRBV6-5 to TRBJ2-3; 8 bases fit TRBD1. CDR3 length equals 14 residues. Trimming at V came to 2 bases and at J to 5 bases, leaving 3 bases not matched to a gene. Per germline, CDR1 MNHEY and CDR2 SVGAGI. The CDR3 sequence: CASSYNRGLDTQYF. Written as DNA, the CDR3 is TGTGCCAGCAGTTACAACAGGGGGTTAGATACGCAGTATTTT.

The count of this clone is one. At one boundary the junction diverges from the germline segment, which might be a read error. This chain links TRBV5-1 with TRBJ2-1, with a tentative D call TRBD2 (6 bases). CDR3 size: 15 residues. Germline CDR1 reads SGHRS; CDR2 reads YFSETQ. The CDR3 region has the DNA TGCGCCAACAGCTTGGACCCGGGAGCAGGCAATGAGCAGTTCTTC. Translation: CANSLDPGAGNEQFF.

This clone was observed a single time. The genes are TRBV5-4 and TRBJ2-3; 13 nucleotides align to TRBD2. From germline, CDR1 is SGHNT and CDR2 YYREEE (reference sequence). The CDR3 length is 18 residues. V was pared by 0 bases and J by 0 bases, with 4 bases of the junction left unmatched. The CDR3 protein is CASSLATSGRFSTDTQYF. The DNA for the CDR3 is TGTGCCAGCAGCTTGGCGACTAGCGGGAGGTTCAGCACAGATACGCAGTATTTT.

This chain connects TRBV7-2 to TRBJ1-3; a weak D match, TRBD1 (6 bases). The V gene lost 4 bases and the J gene lost 4 bases, with 14 bases spanning the gap. The CDR3 totals 15 residues. In germline, CDR1 is SGHTA, CDR2 FQGNSA. CDR3 protein: CASSYPRTAGNTIYF. DNA for the CDR3: TGTGCCAGCAGCTACCCTAGGACAGCCGGAAACACCATATATTTT.